This T cell receptor (beta chain) was retrieved from a study of T cell responses to AZD1222 COVID-19 vaccine. Some clones are missing from TCRdb's copy, which holds only in-frame ones; the method was immunoSEQ multiplex PCR. Of about 77,000 clones listed, 80% to 95% were seen once; the top ten hold more than 4.5%. Overall study results and limits: At baseline, just 5 or 6 AZD1222 recipients tested seropositive. No repertoire was sampled before or during the peak T cell response, only after it. It should be noted that donors were predominantly white British and more often female, and clonal diversity was possibly underestimated.

This CDR3 has 14 amino acids. The germline V gene encodes CDR1 MNHEY and CDR2 SVGAGI. With 8 bases removed from V and 6 bases from J, the gap between germline ends came to 17 bases. Worth noting for this clone: Its specificity is unknown.

The chain couples TRBV6-5 to TRBJ2-1; possibly TRBD2 for D (6 bases). The receptor was isolated from an adult who received the AZD1222 COVID-19 vaccine. The sequencing used peripheral blood, collected 28 days after the second AZD1222 dose. CDR3 in amino acids: CASGLAGQSNEQFF. CDR3 sequence (DNA): TGTGCCAGCGGGCTCGCGGGGCAGTCCAATGAGCAGTTCTTC.